The present T cell receptor beta chain was sequenced within a study of blood T cell repertoires in COVID-19. Whole-study context: Specimens from acute and convalescent COVID-19 originated in the United States, Italy and Spain. In each case, the material was cDNA or gDNA derived from T cells, B-cell-depleted T cells, or PBMCs.

This clone was seen once. As originally analysed: Amplification with reference gene primers provided the estimates of nucleated cell counts. Generated by immunoSEQ multiplex PCR, the TCRdb table keeps only in-frame clones and is missing some. V, J and clone size are taken as reported in that table, and D and trimming were inferred from the DNA itself. The repertoire holds about 250,000 clones, with nearly 90% as singletons. The germline gives CDR1 MGHRA, CDR2 YSYEKL. The CDR3 length is 15 residues. Trimming took 1 base from V and 8 from J, leaving 17 bases between them. Sequencing used peripheral blood. This TCR derives from a man younger than 30 with active or convalescent COVID-19. The rearrangement links TRBV4-1 to TRBJ1-2; no clear D. CDR3 sequence: CASSQALTGLGGYTF. The CDR3 DNA reads as TGCGCCAGCAGCCAAGCCCTAACTGGATTGGGCGGCTACACCTTC.